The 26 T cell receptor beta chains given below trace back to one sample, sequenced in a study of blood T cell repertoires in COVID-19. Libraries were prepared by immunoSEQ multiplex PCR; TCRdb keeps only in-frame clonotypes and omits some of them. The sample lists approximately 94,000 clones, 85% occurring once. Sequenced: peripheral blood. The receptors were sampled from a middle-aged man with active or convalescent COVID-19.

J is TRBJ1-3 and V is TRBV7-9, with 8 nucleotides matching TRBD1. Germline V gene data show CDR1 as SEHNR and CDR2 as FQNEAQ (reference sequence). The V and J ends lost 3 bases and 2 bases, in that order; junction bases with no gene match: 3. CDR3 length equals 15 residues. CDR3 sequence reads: CASSLQGATGNTIYF. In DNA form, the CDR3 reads TGTGCCAGCAGCTTGCAGGGGGCGACTGGAAACACCATATATTTT.

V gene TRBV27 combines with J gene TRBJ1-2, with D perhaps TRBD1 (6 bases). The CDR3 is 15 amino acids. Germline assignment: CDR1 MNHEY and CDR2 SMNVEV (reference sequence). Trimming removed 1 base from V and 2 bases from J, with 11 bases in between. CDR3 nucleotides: TGTGCCAGCAGTTTATTAACAGGGTCCAACTATGGCTACACCTTC. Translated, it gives CASSLLTGSNYGYTF.

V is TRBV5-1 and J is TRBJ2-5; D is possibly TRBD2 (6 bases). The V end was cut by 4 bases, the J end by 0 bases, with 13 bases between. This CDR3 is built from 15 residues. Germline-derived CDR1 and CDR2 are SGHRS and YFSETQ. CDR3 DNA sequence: TGCGCCAGCAGCCCGCAGGGACTCCACCAAGAGACCCAGTACTTC. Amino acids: CASSPQGLHQETQYF.

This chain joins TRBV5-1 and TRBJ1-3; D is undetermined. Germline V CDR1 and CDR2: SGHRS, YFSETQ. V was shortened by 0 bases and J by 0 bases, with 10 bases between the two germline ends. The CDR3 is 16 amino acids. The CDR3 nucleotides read TGCGCCAGCAGCTTGGCCCCGGGGAGCTCTGGAAACACCATATATTTT. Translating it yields CASSLAPGSSGNTIYF.

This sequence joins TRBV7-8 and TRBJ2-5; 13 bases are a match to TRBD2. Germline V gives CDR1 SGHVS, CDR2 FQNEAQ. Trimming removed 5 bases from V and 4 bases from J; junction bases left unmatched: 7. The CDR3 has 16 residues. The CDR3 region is CASSRLAGGERETQYF. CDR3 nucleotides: TGTGCCAGCAGCAGACTAGCGGGAGGAGAAAGAGAGACCCAGTACTTC.

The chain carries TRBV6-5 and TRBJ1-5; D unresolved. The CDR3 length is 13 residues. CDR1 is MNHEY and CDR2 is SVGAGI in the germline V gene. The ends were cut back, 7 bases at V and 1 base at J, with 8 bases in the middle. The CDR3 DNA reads TGTGCCAGCACGAGTATAAGCAATCAGCCCCAGCATTTT. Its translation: CASTSISNQPQHF.

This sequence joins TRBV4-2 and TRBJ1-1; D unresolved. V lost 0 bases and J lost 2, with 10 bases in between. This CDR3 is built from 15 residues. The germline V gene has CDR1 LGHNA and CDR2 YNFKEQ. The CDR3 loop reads CASSQDLTANTEAFF. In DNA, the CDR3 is TGTGCCAGCAGCCAAGATCTTACTGCCAACACTGAAGCTTTCTTT.

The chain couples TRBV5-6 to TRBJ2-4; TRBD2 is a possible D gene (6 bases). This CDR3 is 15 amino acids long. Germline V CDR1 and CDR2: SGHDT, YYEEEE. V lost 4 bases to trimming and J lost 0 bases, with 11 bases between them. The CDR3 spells CASSRDWEAKNIQYF. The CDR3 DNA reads TGTGCCAGCAGCCGGGACTGGGAAGCCAAAAACATTCAGTACTTC.

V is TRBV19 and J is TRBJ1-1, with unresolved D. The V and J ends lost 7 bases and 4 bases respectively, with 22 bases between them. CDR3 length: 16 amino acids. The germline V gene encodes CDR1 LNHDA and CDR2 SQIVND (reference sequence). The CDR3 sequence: CASTMGMGRGSTEAFF. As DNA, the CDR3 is TGTGCCAGTACCATGGGGATGGGTCGGGGAAGCACTGAAGCTTTCTTT.

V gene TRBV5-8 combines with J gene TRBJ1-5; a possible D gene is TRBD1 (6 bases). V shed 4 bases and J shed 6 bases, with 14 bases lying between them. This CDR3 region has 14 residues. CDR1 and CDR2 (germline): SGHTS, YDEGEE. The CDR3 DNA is TGTGCCAGCAGCCCCCTAGGGGGGGCTCAGCCCCAGCATTTT. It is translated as CASSPLGGAQPQHF.

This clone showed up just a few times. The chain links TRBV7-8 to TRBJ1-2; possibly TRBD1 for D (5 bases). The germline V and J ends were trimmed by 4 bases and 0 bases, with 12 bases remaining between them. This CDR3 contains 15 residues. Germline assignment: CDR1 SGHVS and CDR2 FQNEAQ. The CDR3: CASSSRGGTNYGYTF. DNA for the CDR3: TGTGCCAGCAGCTCGCGGGGGGGAACTAACTATGGCTACACCTTC. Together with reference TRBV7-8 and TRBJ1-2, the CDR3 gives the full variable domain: GAGVSQSPRYKVAKRGQDVALRCDPISGHVSLFWYQQALGQGPEFLTYFQNEAQLDKSGLPSDRFFAERPEGSVSTLKIQRTQQEDSAVYLCASSSRGGTNYGYTFGSGTRLTVV.

The CDR3 reads CSAGWIGEQYF. The CDR3 DNA is TGCAGCGCGGGGTGGATTGGAGAGCAGTACTTC. This chain links TRBV20-1 with TRBJ2-7; D may be TRBD2 (6 bases). Germline CDR1 and CDR2: DFQATT and SNEGSKA (reference sequence). This CDR3 comprises 11 residues.

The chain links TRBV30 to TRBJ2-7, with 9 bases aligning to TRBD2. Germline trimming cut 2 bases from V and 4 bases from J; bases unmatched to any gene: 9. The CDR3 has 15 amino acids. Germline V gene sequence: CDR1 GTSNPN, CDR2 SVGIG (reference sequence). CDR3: CAWSPRTSARYEQYF. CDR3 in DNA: TGTGCCTGGAGTCCCCGGACTAGCGCCAGATACGAGCAGTACTTC.

Here the CDR3 reads CASSPASTGGPGYTF. The CDR3 region has the DNA TGTGCCAGCTCACCAGCGAGTACAGGGGGCCCTGGCTACACCTTC. The chain joins TRBV18 to TRBJ1-2, with 9 bases aligning to TRBD1. Germline V gene data show CDR1 as KGHSH and CDR2 as LQKENI. The CDR3 is 15 amino acids. Losses at the gene ends were 2 bases for V and 7 bases for J; bases not matched to a gene: 8.

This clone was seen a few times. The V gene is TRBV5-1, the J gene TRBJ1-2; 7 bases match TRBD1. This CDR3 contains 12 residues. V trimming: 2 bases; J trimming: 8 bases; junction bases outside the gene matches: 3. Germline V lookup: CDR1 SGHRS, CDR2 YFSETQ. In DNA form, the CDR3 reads TGCGCCAGCAGCTTAGAACAGGGGGGCTACACCTTC. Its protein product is CASSLEQGGYTF.

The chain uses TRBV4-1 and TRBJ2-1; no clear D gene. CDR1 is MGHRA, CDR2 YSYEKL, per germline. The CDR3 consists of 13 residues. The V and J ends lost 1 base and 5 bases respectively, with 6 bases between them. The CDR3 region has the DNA TGCGCCAGCAGCCAAGTTATCCACAATGAGCAGTTCTTC. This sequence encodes CASSQVIHNEQFF.

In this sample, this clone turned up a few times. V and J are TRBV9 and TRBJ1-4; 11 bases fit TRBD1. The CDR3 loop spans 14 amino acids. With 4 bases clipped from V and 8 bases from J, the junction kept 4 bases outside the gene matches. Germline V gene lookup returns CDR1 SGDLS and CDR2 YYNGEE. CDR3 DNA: TGTGCCAGCAGCCAGGGGACAGGGGGGGAAAAACTGTTTTTT. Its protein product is CASSQGTGGEKLFF.

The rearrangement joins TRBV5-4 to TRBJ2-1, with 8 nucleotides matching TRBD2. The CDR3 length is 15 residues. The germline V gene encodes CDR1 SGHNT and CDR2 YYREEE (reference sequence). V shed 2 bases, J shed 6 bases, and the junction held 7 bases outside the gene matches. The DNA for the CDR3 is TGTGCCAGCAGCTTCGTTGGGACTAGGCGCAATGAGCAGTTCTTC. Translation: CASSFVGTRRNEQFF. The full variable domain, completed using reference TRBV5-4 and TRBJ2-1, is ETGVTQSPTHLIKTRGQQVTLRCSSQSGHNTVSWYQQALGQGPQFIFQYYREEENGRGNFPPRFSGLQFPNYSSELNVNALELDDSALYLCASSFVGTRRNEQFFGPGTRLTVL.

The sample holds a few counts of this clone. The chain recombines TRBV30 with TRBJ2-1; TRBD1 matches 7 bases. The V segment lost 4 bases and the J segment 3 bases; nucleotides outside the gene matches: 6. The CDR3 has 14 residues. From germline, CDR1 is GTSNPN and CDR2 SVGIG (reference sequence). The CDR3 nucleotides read TGTGCCTGGACGGGGACAGAATTCTACAATGAGCAGTTCTTC. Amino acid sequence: CAWTGTEFYNEQFF.

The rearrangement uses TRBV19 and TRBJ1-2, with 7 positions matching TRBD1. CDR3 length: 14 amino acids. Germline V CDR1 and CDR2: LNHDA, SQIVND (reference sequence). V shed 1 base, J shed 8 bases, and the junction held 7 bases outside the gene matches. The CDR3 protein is CASSIGEGAGGYTF. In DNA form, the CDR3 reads TGTGCCAGTAGTATAGGCGAGGGGGCGGGAGGCTACACCTTC. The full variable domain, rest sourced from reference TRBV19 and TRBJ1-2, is DGGITQSPKYLFRKEGQNVTLSCEQNLNHDAMYWYRQDPGQGLRLIYYSQIVNDFQKGDIAEGYSVSREKKESFPLTVTSAQKNPTAFYLCASSIGEGAGGYTFGSGTRLTVV.

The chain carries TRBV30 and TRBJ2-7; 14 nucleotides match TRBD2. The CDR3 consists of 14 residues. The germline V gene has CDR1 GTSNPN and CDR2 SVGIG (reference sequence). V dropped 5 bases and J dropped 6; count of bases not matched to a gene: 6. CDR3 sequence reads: CAWAGLAGVGEQYF. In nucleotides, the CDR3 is TGTGCCTGGGCGGGACTAGCGGGAGTCGGCGAGCAGTACTTC.

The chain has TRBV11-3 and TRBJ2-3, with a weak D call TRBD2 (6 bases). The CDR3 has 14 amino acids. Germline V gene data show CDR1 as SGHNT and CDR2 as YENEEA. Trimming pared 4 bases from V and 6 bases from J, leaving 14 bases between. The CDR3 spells CASSSGGPADTQYF. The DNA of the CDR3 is TGTGCCAGCAGCTCCGGGGGACCGGCTGATACGCAGTATTTT.

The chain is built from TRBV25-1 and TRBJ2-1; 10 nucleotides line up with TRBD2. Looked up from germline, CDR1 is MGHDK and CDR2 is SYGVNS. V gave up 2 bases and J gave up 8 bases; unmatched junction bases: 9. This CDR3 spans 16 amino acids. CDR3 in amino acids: CASSEQFSGRRDEQFF. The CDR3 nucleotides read TGTGCCAGCAGTGAACAGTTTAGCGGGAGGCGAGATGAGCAGTTCTTC.

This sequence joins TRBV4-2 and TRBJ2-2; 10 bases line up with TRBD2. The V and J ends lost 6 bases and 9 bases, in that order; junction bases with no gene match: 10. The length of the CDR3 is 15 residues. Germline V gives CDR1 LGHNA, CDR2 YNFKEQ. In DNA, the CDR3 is TGTGCCAGCAGTCCGTCGACTAGCGGGTCGTGGGAGCTGTTTTTT. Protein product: CASSPSTSGSWELFF.

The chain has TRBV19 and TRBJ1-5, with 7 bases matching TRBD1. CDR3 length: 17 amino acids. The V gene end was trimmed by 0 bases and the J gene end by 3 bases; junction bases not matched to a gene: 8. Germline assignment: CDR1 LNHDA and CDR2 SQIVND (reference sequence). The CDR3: CASSIDGYRGNNQPQHF. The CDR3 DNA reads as TGTGCCAGTAGTATAGATGGTTACAGGGGAAACAATCAGCCCCAGCATTTT.

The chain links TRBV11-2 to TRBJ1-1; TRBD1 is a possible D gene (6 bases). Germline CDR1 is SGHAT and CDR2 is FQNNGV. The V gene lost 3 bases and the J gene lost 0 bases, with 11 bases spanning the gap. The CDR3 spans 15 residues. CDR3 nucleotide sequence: TGTGCCAGCAGCTTGCGGACAGATTTGAACACTGAAGCTTTCTTT. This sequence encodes CASSLRTDLNTEAFF.